The present entry profiles one TCR beta chain with its context. Its recognized antigen is unknown. The sample holds no much larger clone one base away, and base qualities are not on file. The data are from a study of T cell repertoires and HLA-DP antigens (dated by TCRdb to 2016 to 2019). Some background on the complete study: The study used an in vitro model of CD4+ T cell alloreactivity against allogeneic HLA-DP presented by transduced HeLa cells. The two alloantigens modelled structurally similar versus dissimilar alloantigens, differing from self at one and about 11 peptide-binding groove amino acids, respectively. The three donors, two male and one female, ranged from the 18-to-29 to the 60-to-69 age band. An average DNA input of about 220 ng was used for sorted CD137+CD4+ samples, compared with roughly 1,100 ng for pre-culture CD4+ samples. General conclusions and limits of the study: The naive and memory CD4+ repertoires were not analysed as separate populations. Sorted CD137+ cells showed similar clonality against both alloantigens (about 0.36), much higher than the clonality of pre-culture samples (around 0.04). An average cumulative frequency of around 40% against one allele and about 46% against the other was found for clones undetected before culture. Limitations were identified as the inclusion of only a few donors, the use of a non-physiological HeLa antigen-presenting system, and the use of total CD4+ responder cells.

Untouched CD4+ T cells were isolated from Ficoll-separated PBMC through negative selection with magnetic beads, and an average purity of almost 98% was reached. Untouched CD4+ T cells were isolated from Ficoll-separated PBMC with magnetic beads, reaching around 98% purity with negligible CD8+ contamination. Peripheral blood mononuclear cells were supplied by the buffy coats of three healthy blood donors, who served as the study donors. CMV seronegative status was shared by all three donors. Genomic DNA was extracted with the DNeasy Blood & Tissue Kit. TCRB sequencing was performed on genomic DNA from sorted CD137+CD4+ cells and pre-culture CD4+ baseline samples from each subject. CDR1 and CDR2 are drawn from the germline V gene: SGHVS, FQNEAQ. Inclusive of the bounding cysteine and valine, the CDR3 is 12 residues long. CDR3 DNA is the only sequence kept; it has 36 bases, read in frame from the first base. V loses 1 base of germline sequence and J loses 5 bases, and the interval between the two ends is 6 bases.

The immunoSEQ multiplex PCR, with forward primers for 54 TRBV segments and reverse primers for 13 TRBJ segments, was used to amplify TCRB CDR3 regions. Pre-culture CD4+ samples were sequenced at deep resolution with a target of 200,000 to 250,000 T cell genomes. Sequencing of amplicons was performed on an Illumina HiSeq System, and 87 bp reads covering the CDR3 were generated. The authors' analysis ran thus. PCR and sequencing errors in the reads were corrected, and CDR3 regions were defined by aligning to IMGT reference sequences. Template and unique rearrangement counts were estimated using synthetic template pools. Clonality was calculated as 1 minus Pielou's evenness. The Daley-Smith estimator was used to estimate richness. Morisita's index served as the measure of repertoire overlap. Clones found in cultured samples but undetected in the pre-culture repertoire of the corresponding donor were defined as low-abundance clones. TCRdb retrieved this table from immuneACCESS and kept in-frame rearrangements only. Not all clones are present; in checked studies, unresolved V genes account for under half, and no reason is known for the remainder. V and J calls and clone size are given by that table; D and trimming were obtained from the DNA. For this sample the table gives some 110,000 clones, of which nearly 95% were detected only once. 0.25% to 0.3% of the sample lies in the top ten.

Sequenced: CD4+ T cells from PBMCs. This TCR was recovered from a woman under 30 in good health and CMV-seronegative. The rearranged chain carries TRBV7-8 and TRBJ2-7; the D gene cannot be named for sure. For the CDR3, the sequence is CASSLERNEQYV. The nucleotide sequence reads TGTGCCAGCAGCTTAGAAAGGAACGAGCAGTACGTC.